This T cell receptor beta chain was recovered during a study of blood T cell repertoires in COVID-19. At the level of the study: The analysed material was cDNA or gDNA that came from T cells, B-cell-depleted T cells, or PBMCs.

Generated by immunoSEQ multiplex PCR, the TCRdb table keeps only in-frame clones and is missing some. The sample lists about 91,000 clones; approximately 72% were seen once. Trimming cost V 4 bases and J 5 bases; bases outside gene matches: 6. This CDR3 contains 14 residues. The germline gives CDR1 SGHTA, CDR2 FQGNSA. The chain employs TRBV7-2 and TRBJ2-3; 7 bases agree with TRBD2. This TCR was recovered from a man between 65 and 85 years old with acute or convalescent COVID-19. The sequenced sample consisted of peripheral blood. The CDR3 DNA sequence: TGTGCCAGCAGCTCCGGGAGGTCGGGAGATACGCAGTATTTT. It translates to CASSSGRSGDTQYF. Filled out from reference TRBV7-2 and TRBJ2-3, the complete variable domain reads GAGVSQSPSNKVTEKGKDVELRCDPISGHTALYWYRQSLGQGLEFLIYFQGNSAPDKSGLPSDRFSAERTGGSVSTLTIQRTQQEDSAVYLCASSSGRSGDTQYFGPGTRLTVL.